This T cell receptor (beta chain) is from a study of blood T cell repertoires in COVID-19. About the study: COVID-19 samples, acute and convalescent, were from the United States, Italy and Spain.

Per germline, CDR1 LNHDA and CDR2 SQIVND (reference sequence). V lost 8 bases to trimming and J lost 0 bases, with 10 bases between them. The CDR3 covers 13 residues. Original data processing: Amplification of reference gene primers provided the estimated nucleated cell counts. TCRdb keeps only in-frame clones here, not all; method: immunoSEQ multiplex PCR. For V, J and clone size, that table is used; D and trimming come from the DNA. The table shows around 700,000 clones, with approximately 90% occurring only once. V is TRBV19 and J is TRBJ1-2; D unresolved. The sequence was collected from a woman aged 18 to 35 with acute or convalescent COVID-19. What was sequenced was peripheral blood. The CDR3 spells CASLSRTNYGYTF. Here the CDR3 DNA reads TGTGCCAGTTTAAGCAGGACTAACTATGGCTACACCTTC.